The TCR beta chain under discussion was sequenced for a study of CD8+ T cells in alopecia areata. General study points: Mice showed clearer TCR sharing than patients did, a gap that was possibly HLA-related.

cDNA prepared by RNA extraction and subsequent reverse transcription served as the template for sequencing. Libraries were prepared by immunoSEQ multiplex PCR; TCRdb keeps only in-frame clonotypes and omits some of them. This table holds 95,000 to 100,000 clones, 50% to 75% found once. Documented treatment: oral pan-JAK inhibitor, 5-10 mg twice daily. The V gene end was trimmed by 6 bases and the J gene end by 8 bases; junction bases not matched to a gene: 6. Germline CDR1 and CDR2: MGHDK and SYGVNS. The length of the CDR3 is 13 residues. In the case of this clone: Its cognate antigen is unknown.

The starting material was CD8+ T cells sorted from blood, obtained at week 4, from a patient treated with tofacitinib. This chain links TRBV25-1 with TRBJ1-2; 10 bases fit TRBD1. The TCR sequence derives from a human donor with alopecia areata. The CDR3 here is CASSPGQGWGYTF. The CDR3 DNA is TGTGCCAGCAGCCCGGGACAGGGGTGGGGCTACACCTTC.